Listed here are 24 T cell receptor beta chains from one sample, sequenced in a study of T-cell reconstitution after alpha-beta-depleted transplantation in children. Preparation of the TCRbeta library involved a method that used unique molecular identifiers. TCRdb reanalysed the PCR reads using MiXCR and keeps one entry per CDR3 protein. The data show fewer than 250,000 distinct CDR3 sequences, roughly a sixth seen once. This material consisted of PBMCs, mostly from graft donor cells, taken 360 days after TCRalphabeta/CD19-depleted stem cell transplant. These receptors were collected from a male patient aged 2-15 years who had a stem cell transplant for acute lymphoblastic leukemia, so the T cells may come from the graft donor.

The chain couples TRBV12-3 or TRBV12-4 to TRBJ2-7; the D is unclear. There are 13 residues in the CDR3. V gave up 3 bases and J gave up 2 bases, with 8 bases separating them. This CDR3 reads CASSFQATYEQYF. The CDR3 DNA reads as TGTGCCAGCAGTTTTCAGGCCACCTACGAGCAGTACTTC.

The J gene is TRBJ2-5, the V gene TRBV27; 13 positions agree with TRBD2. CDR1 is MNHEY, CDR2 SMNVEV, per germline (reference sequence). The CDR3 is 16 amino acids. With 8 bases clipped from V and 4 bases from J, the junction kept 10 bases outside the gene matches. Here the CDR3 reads CASGRLAGGWLETQYF. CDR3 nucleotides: TGTGCCAGCGGAAGACTAGCGGGGGGCTGGCTAGAGACCCAGTACTTC.

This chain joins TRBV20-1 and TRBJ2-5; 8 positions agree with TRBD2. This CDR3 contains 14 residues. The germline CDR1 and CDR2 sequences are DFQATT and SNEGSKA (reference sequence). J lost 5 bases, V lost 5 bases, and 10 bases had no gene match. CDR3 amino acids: CSAGTGGAGETQYF. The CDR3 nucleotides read TGCAGTGCTGGCACCGGGGGGGCCGGGGAGACCCAGTACTTC.

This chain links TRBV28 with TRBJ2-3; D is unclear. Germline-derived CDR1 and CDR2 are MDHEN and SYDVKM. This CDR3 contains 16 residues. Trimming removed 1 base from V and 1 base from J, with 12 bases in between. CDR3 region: CASSLFSGSRTDTQYF. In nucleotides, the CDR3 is TGTGCCAGCAGTTTATTTTCGGGTTCTCGCACAGATACGCAGTATTTT.

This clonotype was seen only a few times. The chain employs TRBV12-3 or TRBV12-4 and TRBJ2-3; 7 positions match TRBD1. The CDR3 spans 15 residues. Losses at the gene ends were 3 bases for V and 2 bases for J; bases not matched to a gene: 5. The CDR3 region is CASSFSGGPTDTQYF. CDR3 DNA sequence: TGTGCCAGCAGTTTCTCAGGGGGACCCACAGATACGCAGTATTTT.

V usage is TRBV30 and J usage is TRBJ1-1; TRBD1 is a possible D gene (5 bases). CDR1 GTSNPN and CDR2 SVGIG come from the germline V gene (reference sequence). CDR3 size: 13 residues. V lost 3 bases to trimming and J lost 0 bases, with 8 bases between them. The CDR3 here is CAWRSGLNTEAFF. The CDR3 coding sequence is TGTGCCTGGAGGTCAGGGCTGAACACTGAAGCTTTCTTT.

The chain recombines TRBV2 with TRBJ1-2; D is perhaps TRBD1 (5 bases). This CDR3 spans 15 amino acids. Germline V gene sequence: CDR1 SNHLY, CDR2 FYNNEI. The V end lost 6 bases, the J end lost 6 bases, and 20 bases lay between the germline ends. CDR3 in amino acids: CASRGGRLRVNGYTF. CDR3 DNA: TGTGCCAGCAGGGGGGGACGTCTTAGGGTCAATGGCTACACCTTC.

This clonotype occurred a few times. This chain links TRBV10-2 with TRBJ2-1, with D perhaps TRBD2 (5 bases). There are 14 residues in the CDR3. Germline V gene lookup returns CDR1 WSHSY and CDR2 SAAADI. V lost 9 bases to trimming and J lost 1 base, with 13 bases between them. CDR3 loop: CASSRTASYNEQFF. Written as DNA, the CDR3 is TGCGCCAGTTCCCGGACTGCGTCCTACAATGAGCAGTTCTTC.

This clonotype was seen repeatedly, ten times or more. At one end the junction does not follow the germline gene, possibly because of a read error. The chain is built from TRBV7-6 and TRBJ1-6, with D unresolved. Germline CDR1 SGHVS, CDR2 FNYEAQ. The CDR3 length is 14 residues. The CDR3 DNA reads TGTGCCAGCAGCTTAGGCGGAACCAATTCCCCCCTCCACTTT. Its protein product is CASSLGGTNSPLHF.

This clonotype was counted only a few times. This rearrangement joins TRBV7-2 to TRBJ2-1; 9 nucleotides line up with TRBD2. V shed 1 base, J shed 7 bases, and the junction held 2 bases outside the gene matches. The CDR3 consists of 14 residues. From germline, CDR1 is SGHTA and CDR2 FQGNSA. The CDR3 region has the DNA TGTGCCAGCAGCTTAGTGAGCGGGGGGAATGAGCAGTTCTTC. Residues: CASSLVSGGNEQFF.

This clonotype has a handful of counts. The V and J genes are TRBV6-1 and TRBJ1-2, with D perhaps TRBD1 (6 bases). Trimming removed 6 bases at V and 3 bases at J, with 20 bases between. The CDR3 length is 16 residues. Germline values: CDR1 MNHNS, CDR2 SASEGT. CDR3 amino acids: CASSKTKGVLDYGYTF. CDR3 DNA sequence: TGTGCCAGCAGCAAAACAAAGGGGGTTCTAGACTATGGCTACACCTTC.

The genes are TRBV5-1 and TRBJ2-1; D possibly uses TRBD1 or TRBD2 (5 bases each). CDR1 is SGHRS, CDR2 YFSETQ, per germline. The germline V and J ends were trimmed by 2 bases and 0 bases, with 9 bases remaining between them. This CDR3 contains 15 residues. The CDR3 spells CASSFRGDSYNEQFF. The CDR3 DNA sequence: TGCGCCAGCAGCTTTAGAGGGGACTCCTACAATGAGCAGTTCTTC. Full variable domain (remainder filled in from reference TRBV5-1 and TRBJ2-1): KAGVTQTPRYLIKTRGQQVTLSCSPISGHRSVSWYQQTPGQGLQFLFEYFSETQRNKGNFPGRFSGRQFSNSRSEMNVSTLELGDSALYLCASSFRGDSYNEQFFGPGTRLTVL.

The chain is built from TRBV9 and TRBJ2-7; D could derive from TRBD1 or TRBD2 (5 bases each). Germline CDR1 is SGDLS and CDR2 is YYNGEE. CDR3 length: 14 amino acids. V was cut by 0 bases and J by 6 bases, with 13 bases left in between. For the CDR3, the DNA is TGTGCCAGCAGCGTAGGAAGTATGGGGACCGAGCAGTACTTC. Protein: CASSVGSMGTEQYF.

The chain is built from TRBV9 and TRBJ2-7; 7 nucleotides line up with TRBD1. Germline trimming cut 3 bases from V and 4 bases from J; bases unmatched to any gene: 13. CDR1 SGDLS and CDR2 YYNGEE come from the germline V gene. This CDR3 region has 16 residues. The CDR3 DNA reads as TGTGCCAGCAGCGGCCCCTCGATGGGGGACAGATACGAGCAGTACTTC. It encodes CASSGPSMGDRYEQYF.

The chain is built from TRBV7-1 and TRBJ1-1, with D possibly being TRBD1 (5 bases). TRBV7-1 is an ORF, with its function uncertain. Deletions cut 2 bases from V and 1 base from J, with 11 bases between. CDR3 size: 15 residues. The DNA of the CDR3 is TGTGCCAGCAGCTCACCTGTGGGGCCGAACACTGAAGCTTTCTTT. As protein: CASSSPVGPNTEAFF.

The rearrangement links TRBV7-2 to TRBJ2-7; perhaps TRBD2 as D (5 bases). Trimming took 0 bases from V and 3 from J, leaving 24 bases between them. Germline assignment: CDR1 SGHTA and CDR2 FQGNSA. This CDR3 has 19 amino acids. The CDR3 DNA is TGTGCCAGCAGCTTAGCGCCTATGGATCCGGCAGTCGGGGTCTACGAGCAGTACTTC. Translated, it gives CASSLAPMDPAVGVYEQYF.

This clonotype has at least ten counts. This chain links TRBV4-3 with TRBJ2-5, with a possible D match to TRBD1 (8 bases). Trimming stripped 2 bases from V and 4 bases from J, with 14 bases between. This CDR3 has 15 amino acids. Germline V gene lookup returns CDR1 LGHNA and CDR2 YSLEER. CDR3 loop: CASSQQYRGGETQYF. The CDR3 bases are TGCGCCAGCAGCCAACAATACAGGGGGGGAGAGACCCAGTACTTC.

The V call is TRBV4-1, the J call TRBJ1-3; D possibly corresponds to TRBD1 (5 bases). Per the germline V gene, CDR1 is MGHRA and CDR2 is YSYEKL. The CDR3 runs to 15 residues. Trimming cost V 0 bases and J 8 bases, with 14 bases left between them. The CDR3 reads CASSQDWGSVHTIYF. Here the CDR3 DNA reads TGCGCCAGCAGCCAAGACTGGGGGTCTGTCCACACCATATATTTT.

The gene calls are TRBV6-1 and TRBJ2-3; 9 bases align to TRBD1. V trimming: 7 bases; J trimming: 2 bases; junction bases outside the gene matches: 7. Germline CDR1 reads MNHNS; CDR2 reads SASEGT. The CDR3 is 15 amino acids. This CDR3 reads CASNPGQGLTDTQYF. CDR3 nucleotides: TGTGCCAGCAACCCGGGACAGGGCCTCACAGATACGCAGTATTTT.

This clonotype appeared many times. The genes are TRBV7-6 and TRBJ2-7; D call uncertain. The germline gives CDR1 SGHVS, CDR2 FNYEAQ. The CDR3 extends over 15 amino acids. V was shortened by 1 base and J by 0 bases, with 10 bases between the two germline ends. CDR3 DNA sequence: TGTGCCAGCAGCTTAGAACCGCCTAGCTCCTACGAGCAGTACTTC. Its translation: CASSLEPPSSYEQYF.

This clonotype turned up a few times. CDR3 in DNA: TGCAGTGTCTGGAGGGGCTGGGAGACCCAGTACTTC. This codes for CSVWRGWETQYF. The gene calls are TRBV20-1 and TRBJ2-5, with D tentatively TRBD2 (6 bases). The germline V gene has CDR1 DFQATT and CDR2 SNEGSKA (reference sequence). With 7 bases removed from V and 5 bases from J, the gap between germline ends came to 14 bases. The CDR3 covers 12 residues.

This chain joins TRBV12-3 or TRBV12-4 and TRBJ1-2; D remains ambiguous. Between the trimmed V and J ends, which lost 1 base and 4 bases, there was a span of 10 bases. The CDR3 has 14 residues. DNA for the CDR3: TGTGCCAGCAGTTTAGTTCTGCCTTCCTATGGCTACACCTTC. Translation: CASSLVLPSYGYTF.

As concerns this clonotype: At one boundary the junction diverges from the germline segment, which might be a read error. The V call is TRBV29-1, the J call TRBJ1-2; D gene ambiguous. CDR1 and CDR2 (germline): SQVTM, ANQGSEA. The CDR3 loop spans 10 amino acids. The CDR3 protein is CSATGGSWLF. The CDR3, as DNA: TGCAGCGCCACGGGTGGCAGTTGGTTATTT.

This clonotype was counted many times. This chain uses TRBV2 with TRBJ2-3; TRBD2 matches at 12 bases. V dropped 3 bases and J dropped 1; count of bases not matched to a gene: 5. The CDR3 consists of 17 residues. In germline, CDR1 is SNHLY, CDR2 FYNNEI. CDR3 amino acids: CASSETRTSGGTDTQYF. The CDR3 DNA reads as TGTGCCAGCAGTGAGACTAGGACTAGCGGGGGCACAGATACGCAGTATTTT.